The 30 T cell receptor beta chains below come from one sample, sequenced in a study of blood T cell repertoires in COVID-19. Measured with immunoSEQ multiplex PCR; TCRdb has only the in-frame clones, and not every one. Here the sample spans about 120,000 clones, 85% being singletons. Input material: peripheral blood. The receptors originated from a man aged 80 or over with acute or convalescent COVID-19.

This clone came up once. V gene TRBV11-3 combines with J gene TRBJ2-7, with unresolved D. The V gene's germline CDR1 is SGHNT and CDR2 YENEEA. V lost 1 base and J 4 bases, leaving 11 bases between the germline ends. The CDR3 length is 14 residues. As DNA, the CDR3 is TGTGCCAGCAGCTTAGGAGGTTCTCAATACGAGCAGTACTTC. Translated: CASSLGGSQYEQYF.

This clone has ten or more counts. The CDR3 sequence: CASSSWMGRGAGELFF. CDR3 nucleotide sequence: TGTGCCAGCAGCTCCTGGATGGGCAGGGGGGCCGGGGAGCTGTTTTTT. The chain links TRBV11-2 to TRBJ2-2, with a tentative D call TRBD1 (7 bases). Germline V gene lookup returns CDR1 SGHAT and CDR2 FQNNGV. This CDR3 comprises 16 residues. The germline V and J ends were trimmed by 4 bases and 6 bases, with 18 bases remaining between them. Based on the CDR3 plus reference TRBV11-2 and TRBJ2-2, the full variable domain is EAGVAQSPRYKIIEKRQSVAFWCNPISGHATLYWYQQILGQGPKLLIQFQNNGVVDDSQLPKDRFSAERLKGVDSTLKIQPAKLEDSAVYLCASSSWMGRGAGELFFGEGSRLTVL.

This clone was seen only a few times. The chain links TRBV10-3 to TRBJ1-1, with TRBD1 matching over 8 bases. The ends lost 11 bases at V and 0 bases at J; junction bases unmatched: 2. Per germline, CDR1 ENHRY and CDR2 SYGVKD. This CDR3 is built from 12 residues. CDR3 in DNA: TGTGCCGTACAGGGGGTGAACACTGAAGCTTTCTTT. Residues: CAVQGVNTEAFF.

V gene TRBV9 combines with J gene TRBJ1-3, with D perhaps TRBD1 (6 bases). The CDR3 consists of 13 residues. Trimming took 7 bases from V and 4 from J, leaving 12 bases between them. Per the germline V gene, CDR1 is SGDLS and CDR2 is YYNGEE. CDR3 in amino acids: CASQGSGGNTIYF. CDR3 DNA sequence: TGTGCCAGCCAGGGGTCGGGAGGAAACACCATATATTTT.

This clone appeared once. The rearrangement links TRBV6-6 to TRBJ1-1, with TRBD1 as a possible D gene (5 bases). V was pared by 6 bases and J by 1 base, with 12 bases between. The CDR3 contains 14 residues. In germline, CDR1 is MNHNY, CDR2 SVGAGI (reference sequence). In nucleotides, the CDR3 is TGTGCCAGCAGAACCGGGACTTCGAACACTGAAGCTTTCTTT. Translating gives CASRTGTSNTEAFF.

The chain employs TRBV5-1 and TRBJ1-4; 9 bases are shared with TRBD1. The CDR3 extends over 19 amino acids. Germline V lookup: CDR1 SGHRS, CDR2 YFSETQ. Trimming took 1 base from V and 0 from J; bases not matched to a gene: 10. The DNA for the CDR3 is TGCGCCAGCAGCTTGTGGGGGGGACAGGGAGTTTCAACTAATGAAAAACTGTTTTTT. It yields the protein CASSLWGGQGVSTNEKLFF.

The rearrangement uses TRBV18 and TRBJ2-3; D gene uncertain. The V gene lost 2 bases and the J gene lost 6 bases, with 3 bases spanning the gap. Germline-derived CDR1 and CDR2 are KGHSH and LQKENI. This CDR3 region has 11 residues. The CDR3 spells CASSPYDTQYF. CDR3 bases: TGTGCCAGCTCACCATATGATACGCAGTATTTT. The variable domain in full, with the rest retrieved from reference TRBV18 and TRBJ2-3, is NAGVMQNPRHLVRRRGQEARLRCSPMKGHSHVYWYRQLPEEGLKFMVYLQKENIIDESGMPKERFSAEFPKEGPSILRIQQVVRGDSAAYFCASSPYDTQYFGPGTRLTVL.

The J gene is TRBJ2-2, the V gene TRBV6-2 or TRBV6-3; D not resolved. CDR1 and CDR2 (germline): MNHEY, SVGEGT. Trimming pared 6 bases from V and 5 bases from J, leaving 16 bases between. There are 15 residues in the CDR3. The CDR3 region is CASSRLNPGTGELFF. In nucleotides, the CDR3 is TGTGCCAGCAGCCGACTGAACCCTGGGACCGGGGAGCTGTTTTTT.

The rearrangement links TRBV27 to TRBJ2-7; TRBD2 agrees at 13 bases. The CDR3 contains 17 residues. Germline V gene lookup returns CDR1 MNHEY and CDR2 SMNVEV (reference sequence). Trimming at V came to 3 bases and at J to 4 bases, leaving 9 bases not matched to a gene. The CDR3 region has the DNA TGTGCCAGCAGTTTGGGGACTAGCGGGGCATCCGTTTACGAGCAGTACTTC. It encodes CASSLGTSGASVYEQYF.

The chain has TRBV25-1 and TRBJ1-4; D might be TRBD1 (5 bases). The length of the CDR3 is 14 residues. The germline CDR1 and CDR2 sequences are MGHDK and SYGVNS. V was shortened by 2 bases and J by 7 bases, with 11 bases between the two germline ends. The CDR3 coding sequence is TGTGCCAGCAGTGAAGGAGGGGAGGGTGAAAAACTGTTTTTT. This codes for CASSEGGEGEKLFF.

The chain is built from TRBV7-9 and TRBJ2-3, with D unclear. The CDR3 totals 12 residues. Deletions cut 5 bases from V and 5 bases from J, with 8 bases between. The V gene's germline CDR1 is SEHNR and CDR2 FQNEAQ (reference sequence). The CDR3 protein is CASSKSGDTQYF. CDR3 in DNA: TGTGCCAGCAGCAAATCGGGAGATACGCAGTATTTT.

This clone was found a few times. V and J are TRBV27 and TRBJ1-5; D unclear. Germline V gene data show CDR1 as MNHEY and CDR2 as SMNVEV (reference sequence). The CDR3 totals 13 residues. Trimming pared 3 bases from V and 1 base from J, leaving 4 bases between. CDR3 in amino acids: CASSLSSNQPQHF. As DNA, the CDR3 is TGTGCCAGCAGTTTGAGCAGCAATCAGCCCCAGCATTTT.

The V and J genes are TRBV11-2 and TRBJ2-5; the D is unclear. From germline, CDR1 is SGHAT and CDR2 FQNNGV. The CDR3 contains 12 residues. Trimming took 5 bases from V and 2 from J, leaving 6 bases between them. CDR3: CASSHLQETQYF. CDR3 nucleotide sequence: TGTGCCAGCAGCCACCTACAAGAGACCCAGTACTTC.

This chain joins TRBV7-3 and TRBJ2-2; 11 bases align to TRBD2. Germline V gives CDR1 SGHTA, CDR2 FQGTGA. V lost 5 bases to trimming and J lost 3 bases; unmatched junction nucleotides: 5. This CDR3 spans 16 amino acids. The CDR3 loop is CASSLSGRGDTGELFF. CDR3 nucleotides: TGTGCCAGCAGCCTTAGCGGGAGGGGAGACACCGGGGAGCTGTTTTTT.

The chain is built from TRBV10-3 and TRBJ1-6; 8 bases map to TRBD1. The germline gives CDR1 ENHRY, CDR2 SYGVKD. V was clipped by 0 bases and J by 5 bases; unmatched bases: 3. The CDR3 runs 16 residues. This CDR3 is CAISESRQGNNSPLHF. CDR3 in DNA: TGTGCCATCAGTGAGTCGAGACAGGGGAATAATTCACCCCTCCACTTT.

The J gene is TRBJ2-1, the V gene TRBV5-1; D uncertain. CDR1 is SGHRS, CDR2 YFSETQ, per germline. The CDR3 spans 14 residues. Trimming removed 4 bases at V and 5 bases at J, with 13 bases between. The CDR3 region is CASSPQQKNNEQFF. DNA of the CDR3: TGCGCCAGCAGCCCGCAACAGAAAAACAATGAGCAGTTCTTC.

The V and J genes are TRBV4-2 and TRBJ2-2; 9 bases agree with TRBD2. With 4 bases clipped from V and 1 base from J, the junction kept 4 bases outside the gene matches. The CDR3 extends over 16 amino acids. Germline values: CDR1 LGHNA, CDR2 YNFKEQ. CDR3: CASSLETSGNTGELFF. The CDR3 DNA follows: TGTGCCAGCAGCCTGGAGACTAGCGGGAACACCGGGGAGCTGTTTTTT.

This sequence joins TRBV7-9 and TRBJ2-2, with TRBD2 matching over 9 bases. Germline V gene sequence: CDR1 SEHNR, CDR2 FQNEAQ (reference sequence). CDR3 length equals 16 residues. The V gene end was trimmed by 8 bases and the J gene end by 2 bases; junction bases not matched to a gene: 9. The CDR3 loop is CASSSSGAANTGELFF. CDR3 bases: TGTGCCAGCTCCTCTAGCGGGGCCGCCAACACCGGGGAGCTGTTTTTT.

This clone appeared once. The gene calls are TRBV18 and TRBJ2-5, with 9 positions matching TRBD2. Unmatched junction bases numbered 6, after V lost 0 bases and J lost 4 bases. Germline V gene sequence: CDR1 KGHSH, CDR2 LQKENI. The CDR3 is 16 residues long. CDR3 nucleotide sequence: TGTGCCAGCTCACCACCGATGCTAGCGGGGTTAGAGACCCAGTACTTC. It specifies CASSPPMLAGLETQYF.

This clone came up a few times. The rearrangement uses TRBV5-1 and TRBJ1-1, with D possibly being TRBD1 (6 bases). The CDR3 covers 14 residues. The germline gives CDR1 SGHRS, CDR2 YFSETQ. Trimming cost V 0 bases and J 4 bases, with 10 bases left between them. In DNA form, the CDR3 reads TGCGCCAGCAGCTTGGCCTCGACAGGCACTGAAGCTTTCTTT. Translating it yields CASSLASTGTEAFF.

This rearrangement joins TRBV2 to TRBJ2-5; maybe TRBD1 (5 bases). The CDR3 length is 15 residues. CDR1 and CDR2 from the germline V gene are SNHLY and FYNNEI. Trimming cost V 1 base and J 1 base, with 10 bases left between them. The CDR3 DNA reads TGTGCCAGCAGTGAAGGGGGCCTAGGCCAAGAGACCCAGTACTTC. Encoded protein: CASSEGGLGQETQYF.

This chain joins TRBV6-1 and TRBJ1-6, with D possibly being TRBD1 (5 bases). Germline-derived CDR1 and CDR2 are MNHNS and SASEGT. The CDR3 contains 15 residues. The ends were cut back, 2 bases at V and 13 bases at J, with 18 bases in the middle. CDR3: CASSEKTVLYVPLHF. The CDR3 nucleotides read TGTGCCAGCAGTGAAAAGACAGTCTTGTACGTGCCCCTCCACTTT.

V usage is TRBV9 and J usage is TRBJ2-3; 9 nucleotides agree with TRBD1. V shed 4 bases, J shed 2 bases, and the junction held 5 bases outside the gene matches. CDR1 SGDLS and CDR2 YYNGEE come from the germline V gene. There are 15 residues in the CDR3. The CDR3 DNA follows: TGTGCCAGCAGCCCCCGACAGGGGGACACAGATACGCAGTATTTT. It translates to CASSPRQGDTDTQYF.

CDR3 loop: CASSLGQLNQPQHF. The CDR3 DNA reads as TGTGCCAGCAGTTTGGGACAGCTCAATCAGCCCCAGCATTTT. The chain uses TRBV2 and TRBJ1-5; 7 nucleotides agree with TRBD1. The trim removed 5 bases at V and 3 bases at J, leaving 4 bases unmatched. Germline assignment: CDR1 SNHLY and CDR2 FYNNEI. This CDR3 has 14 amino acids.

This chain joins TRBV3-1 (or the pseudogene TRBV3-2) and TRBJ1-1, with 8 bases lining up with TRBD1. The CDR3 loop spans 14 amino acids. Per the germline V gene, CDR1 is LGHDT and CDR2 is YNNKEL (reference sequence). The ends lost 6 bases at V and 7 bases at J; junction bases unmatched: 10. CDR3 coding DNA: TGTGCCAGCAGGGCAGGGGGCGGGTTAGGTGAAGCTTTCTTT. Protein product: CASRAGGGLGEAFF.

The CDR3 reads CASSLGGYGAKNIQYF. The CDR3 DNA is TGTGCCAGCAGTTTAGGGGGCTATGGAGCCAAAAACATTCAGTACTTC. V usage is TRBV27 and J usage is TRBJ2-4, with D possibly matching TRBD1 (6 bases). Between the trimmed V and J ends, which lost 2 bases and 0 bases, there was a span of 11 bases. The germline V gene has CDR1 MNHEY and CDR2 SMNVEV (reference sequence). The CDR3 runs to 16 residues.

The chain employs TRBV24-1 and TRBJ2-1; 7 bases line up with TRBD1. The CDR3 is made up of 16 amino acids. Germline V CDR1 and CDR2: KGHDR, SFDVKD. The trim removed 4 bases at V and 7 bases at J, leaving 12 bases unmatched. The CDR3 DNA is TGTGCCACCAGTGACACCTACCGGGACAGCTTTAATGAGCAGTTCTTC. This sequence encodes CATSDTYRDSFNEQFF.

The genes are TRBV10-3 and TRBJ1-4; no clear D gene. This CDR3 comprises 13 residues. Germline loops: CDR1 ENHRY, CDR2 SYGVKD. Trimming stripped 11 bases from V and 0 bases from J, with 10 bases between. The CDR3 bases are TGTGCCGCGGGAGGCGCAACTAATGAAAAACTGTTTTTT. Protein: CAAGGATNEKLFF.

The chain combines TRBV3-1 (or the pseudogene TRBV3-2) with TRBJ2-7; TRBD2 is a possible D gene (7 bases). V was pared by 1 base and J by 0 bases, with 16 bases between. Germline V gene sequence: CDR1 LGHDT, CDR2 YNNKEL (reference sequence). The CDR3 has 17 amino acids. The CDR3 loop is CASSQGWGGRSSYEQYF. CDR3 DNA: TGTGCCAGCAGCCAAGGTTGGGGGGGCCGTAGCTCCTACGAGCAGTACTTC.

J is TRBJ1-1 and V is TRBV5-1, with 8 nucleotides matching TRBD1. The junction had 6 bases not matched to a gene; V was cut back by 1 base and J by 4 bases. The CDR3 consists of 15 residues. CDR1 and CDR2 (germline): SGHRS, YFSETQ. In nucleotides, the CDR3 is TGCGCCAGCAGCTTGTCTCAGGGGGCGGGCACTGAAGCTTTCTTT. This gives the protein CASSLSQGAGTEAFF.